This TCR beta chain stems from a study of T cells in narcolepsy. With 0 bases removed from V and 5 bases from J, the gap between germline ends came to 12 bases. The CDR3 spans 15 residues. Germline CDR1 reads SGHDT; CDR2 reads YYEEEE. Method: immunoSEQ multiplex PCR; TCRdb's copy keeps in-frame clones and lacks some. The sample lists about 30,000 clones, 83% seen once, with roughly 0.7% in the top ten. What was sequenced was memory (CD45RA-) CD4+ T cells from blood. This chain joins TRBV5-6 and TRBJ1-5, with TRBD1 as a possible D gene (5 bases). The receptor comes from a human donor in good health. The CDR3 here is CASSLGGRSDQPQHF. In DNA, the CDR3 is TGTGCCAGCAGCTTGGGGGGACGGAGCGATCAGCCCCAGCATTTT.